A single sample gave rise to the 23 T cell receptor beta chains below, sequenced in a study of blood T cell repertoires in COVID-19 (dated by TCRdb to about 2020). Libraries came from the immunoSEQ multiplex PCR assay. Held by TCRdb, this immuneACCESS table contains in-frame sequences only and omits some clones. Under half of the omission traces to an unresolved V gene where checked; the cause of the rest is unknown. For this sample there are more than 250,000 clones; 70% to 90% appear just once. The top ten hold less than 4% of the sample. The sample consisted of peripheral blood. The receptors derive from a man between 18 and 35 years old with active or convalescent COVID-19.

The J gene is TRBJ2-6, the V gene TRBV29-1; no reliable D call. From germline, CDR1 is SQVTM and CDR2 ANQGSEA. The CDR3 contains 14 residues. With 2 bases removed from V and 2 bases from J, the gap between germline ends came to 7 bases. This chain's CDR3 is CSVESPAGANVLTF. DNA for the CDR3: TGCAGCGTTGAATCGCCGGCTGGGGCCAACGTCCTGACTTTC.

This clone was recorded once. V gene TRBV27 combines with J gene TRBJ1-4; TRBD1 is a possible D gene (6 bases). CDR1 is MNHEY and CDR2 is SMNVEV in the germline V gene (reference sequence). This CDR3 comprises 16 residues. V dropped 6 bases and J dropped 0 bases, with 14 bases sitting between them. CDR3 sequence reads: CASSRRRTATNEKLFF. Here the CDR3 DNA reads TGTGCCAGCAGCAGACGGCGGACAGCAACTAATGAAAAACTGTTTTTT. The full variable domain, in which reference TRBV27 and TRBJ1-4 provide the parts outside the CDR3, is EAQVTQNPRYLITVTGKKLTVTCSQNMNHEYMSWYRQDPGLGLRQIYYSMNVEVTDKGDVPEGYKVSRKEKRNFPLILESPSPNQTSLYFCASSRRRTATNEKLFFGSGTQLSVL.

A few counts support this clone. The chain couples TRBV29-1 to TRBJ1-1, with a possible D match to TRBD1 (5 bases). V lost 6 bases, J lost 1 base, and 21 bases lay in between. Germline values: CDR1 SQVTM, CDR2 ANQGSEA. This CDR3 is 16 amino acids long. The CDR3 loop reads CSVHPGGGDWNTEAFF. The CDR3 coding sequence is TGCAGCGTCCACCCCGGCGGGGGAGACTGGAACACTGAAGCTTTCTTT.

The gene calls are TRBV18 and TRBJ1-3; perhaps TRBD1 as D (5 bases). Per germline, CDR1 KGHSH and CDR2 LQKENI. V lost 1 base to trimming and J lost 2 bases, with 9 bases between them. The CDR3 is made up of 15 amino acids. CDR3 residues: CASSPQGRPGNTIYF. The CDR3 nucleotides are TGTGCCAGCTCACCACAGGGGAGGCCTGGAAACACCATATATTTT.

This clone was picked up one time. CDR3 region: CASSNARYNEQFF. The CDR3 bases are TGTGCCAGCAGTAACGCTAGGTACAATGAGCAGTTCTTC. V gene TRBV7-2 combines with J gene TRBJ2-1; no clear D gene. The V and J ends lost 6 bases and 4 bases respectively, with 10 bases between them. The germline V gene has CDR1 SGHTA and CDR2 FQGNSA. This CDR3 spans 13 amino acids.

The rearrangement uses TRBV6-2 or TRBV6-3 and TRBJ1-5; TRBD1 is a possible D gene (6 bases). Looked up from germline, CDR1 is MNHEY and CDR2 is SVGEGT. The CDR3 runs 14 residues. V dropped 6 bases and J dropped 4 bases, with 13 bases sitting between them. The CDR3 reads CASSDTGTNQPQHF. The CDR3 DNA sequence: TGTGCCAGCAGCGATACAGGGACGAATCAGCCCCAGCATTTT.

V and J are TRBV9 and TRBJ1-1; tentatively, D is TRBD1 (5 bases). Trimming left V 2 bases short and J 2 bases short, with 13 bases between. The CDR3 totals 15 residues. Germline V gene lookup returns CDR1 SGDLS and CDR2 YYNGEE. The CDR3 nucleotides are TGTGCCAGCAGCGTGGATGGACACCCTAACACTGAAGCTTTCTTT. It codes for CASSVDGHPNTEAFF.

The chain combines TRBV6-5 with TRBJ1-1, with a tentative D call TRBD1 (5 bases). The CDR3 length is 14 residues. Deletions cut 0 bases from V and 5 bases from J, with 10 bases between. The V gene's germline CDR1 is MNHEY and CDR2 SVGAGI. The CDR3 nucleotides are TGTGCCAGCAGTTACTCGGGGCGGAGTACTGAAGCTTTCTTT. It yields the protein CASSYSGRSTEAFF.

The chain carries TRBV27 and TRBJ1-5; D call uncertain. The V end lost 3 bases, the J end lost 4 bases, and 16 bases lay between the germline ends. This CDR3 spans 16 amino acids. Germline V gives CDR1 MNHEY, CDR2 SMNVEV (reference sequence). CDR3: CASSLNINSLNQPQHF. In nucleotides, the CDR3 is TGTGCCAGCAGTTTGAATATCAACTCCCTAAATCAGCCCCAGCATTTT.

V usage is TRBV19 and J usage is TRBJ2-7; D may be TRBD2 (5 bases). V lost 3 bases to trimming and J lost 1 base, with 13 bases between them. The CDR3 extends over 15 amino acids. Germline CDR1 is LNHDA and CDR2 is SQIVND (reference sequence). CDR3 in amino acids: CASSMSAPGSYEQYF. The DNA for the CDR3 is TGTGCCAGTAGTATGTCCGCGCCGGGATCCTACGAGCAGTACTTC.

The chain links TRBV5-6 to TRBJ2-1, with no clear D. V was trimmed by 1 base and J by 9 bases, leaving 8 bases between them. Germline V gene sequence: CDR1 SGHDT, CDR2 YYEEEE. This CDR3 is 12 amino acids long. In DNA form, the CDR3 reads TGTGCCAGCAGCTTGAATGAGGTTGAGCAGTTCTTC. The encoded protein is CASSLNEVEQFF.

The V and J genes are TRBV2 and TRBJ1-4; 7 nucleotides agree with TRBD1. The germline V gene has CDR1 SNHLY and CDR2 FYNNEI. This CDR3 spans 13 amino acids. Trimming at V came to 8 bases and at J to 5 bases, leaving 5 bases not matched to a gene. The CDR3 spells CASGRQGNEKLFF. The CDR3 DNA reads TGTGCCAGCGGCAGACAGGGAAATGAAAAACTGTTTTTT.

This clone appeared many times. The rearrangement links TRBV7-3 to TRBJ1-2; D might be TRBD1 (5 bases). V was clipped by 6 bases and J by 3 bases, with 14 bases between them. The CDR3 has 14 amino acids. Germline V gene sequence: CDR1 SGHTA, CDR2 FQGTGA. The DNA of the CDR3 is TGTGCCAGCAGTCCAGGGCCCGACGACTATGGCTACACCTTC. This gives the protein CASSPGPDDYGYTF.

The gene calls are TRBV5-4 and TRBJ1-5; D might be TRBD1 (5 bases). The V and J ends lost 3 bases and 6 bases respectively, with 10 bases between them. Per the germline V gene, CDR1 is SGHNT and CDR2 is YYREEE (reference sequence). The CDR3 loop spans 13 amino acids. The CDR3 sequence: CASSSGYLQPQHF. CDR3 coding DNA: TGTGCCAGCAGCTCAGGGTATCTTCAGCCCCAGCATTTT.

The gene calls are TRBV11-2 and TRBJ2-1, with TRBD2 matching over 11 bases. The CDR3 is made up of 17 amino acids. V lost 3 bases to trimming and J lost 7 bases; unmatched junction nucleotides: 11. Per germline, CDR1 SGHAT and CDR2 FQNNGV. The CDR3 is CASSLIRLAGPVNEQFF. DNA of the CDR3: TGTGCCAGCAGCTTGATTAGACTAGCGGGGCCGGTGAATGAGCAGTTCTTC. Based on the CDR3 plus reference TRBV11-2 and TRBJ2-1, the full variable domain is EAGVAQSPRYKIIEKRQSVAFWCNPISGHATLYWYQQILGQGPKLLIQFQNNGVVDDSQLPKDRFSAERLKGVDSTLKIQPAKLEDSAVYLCASSLIRLAGPVNEQFFGPGTRLTVL.

The CDR3 DNA reads TGCAACGTGGACTCCTCACATCACGCAGCTTTCTTT. Its translation is CNVDSSHHAAFF. V usage is TRBV29-1 and J usage is TRBJ1-1; D is uncertain. The germline gives CDR1 SQVTM, CDR2 ANQGSEA. The CDR3 loop spans 12 amino acids.

The chain links TRBV14 to TRBJ1-4, with D possibly matching TRBD1 (5 bases). This CDR3 has 14 residues. Germline loops: CDR1 SGHDN, CDR2 FVKESK. V was trimmed by 0 bases and J by 10 bases, leaving 12 bases between them. The CDR3 DNA is TGTGCCAGCAGCCAAGATCGGGGGACGGGAAAACTGTTTTTT. Its protein is CASSQDRGTGKLFF.

This chain joins TRBV7-2 and TRBJ2-2; no clear D gene. Germline V gene lookup returns CDR1 SGHTA and CDR2 FQGNSA. This CDR3 has 11 amino acids. Trimming removed 5 bases from V and 5 bases from J, with 3 bases in between. The CDR3 DNA sequence: TGTGCCAGCAGCCCTACCGGGGAGCTGTTTTTT. This sequence encodes CASSPTGELFF.

The genes are TRBV19 and TRBJ2-2, with D possibly matching TRBD2 (6 bases). Germline assignment: CDR1 LNHDA and CDR2 SQIVND (reference sequence). V gave up 2 bases and J gave up 0 bases, with 10 bases separating them. The CDR3 extends over 16 amino acids. The CDR3 is CASSIPGGTNTGELFF. For the CDR3, the DNA is TGTGCCAGTAGTATACCCGGGGGAACGAACACCGGGGAGCTGTTTTTT.

The gene calls are TRBV10-3 and TRBJ1-2, with D possibly TRBD1 on 6 matching bases. The CDR3 length is 14 residues. The ends were cut back, 4 bases at V and 4 bases at J, with 13 bases in the middle. Germline CDR1 ENHRY, CDR2 SYGVKD. The CDR3: CAISGTVDLYGYTF. CDR3 bases: TGTGCCATCAGTGGGACAGTGGACCTCTATGGCTACACCTTC.

This clone was observed a single time. This chain links TRBV5-1 with TRBJ2-5; D might be TRBD2 (7 bases). The CDR3 contains 14 residues. The V gene lost 4 bases and the J gene lost 5 bases, with 15 bases spanning the gap. Germline CDR1 and CDR2: SGHRS and YFSETQ. CDR3 coding DNA: TGCGCCAGCAGCGCCCCAGGGGAGGGTGAGACCCAGTACTTC. This encodes CASSAPGEGETQYF.

The chain couples TRBV5-6 to TRBJ2-7; TRBD2 matches at 9 bases. This CDR3 has 17 residues. CDR1 SGHDT and CDR2 YYEEEE come from the germline V gene. The V segment lost 2 bases and the J segment 3 bases; nucleotides outside the gene matches: 12. The CDR3 protein is CASSLAGGGSSFYEQYF. CDR3 in DNA: TGTGCCAGCAGCTTAGCGGGAGGCGGCTCCTCCTTCTACGAGCAGTACTTC.

The CDR3 coding sequence is TGTGCCAGCAGCTTAGCATCGTGGGGCCCCGACAATGAGCAGTTCTTC. Protein product: CASSLASWGPDNEQFF. V is TRBV7-2 and J is TRBJ2-1; weak D call: TRBD1 (5 bases). V was trimmed by 0 bases and J by 5 bases, leaving 14 bases between them. CDR3 length: 16 residues. Looked up from germline, CDR1 is SGHTA and CDR2 is FQGNSA.